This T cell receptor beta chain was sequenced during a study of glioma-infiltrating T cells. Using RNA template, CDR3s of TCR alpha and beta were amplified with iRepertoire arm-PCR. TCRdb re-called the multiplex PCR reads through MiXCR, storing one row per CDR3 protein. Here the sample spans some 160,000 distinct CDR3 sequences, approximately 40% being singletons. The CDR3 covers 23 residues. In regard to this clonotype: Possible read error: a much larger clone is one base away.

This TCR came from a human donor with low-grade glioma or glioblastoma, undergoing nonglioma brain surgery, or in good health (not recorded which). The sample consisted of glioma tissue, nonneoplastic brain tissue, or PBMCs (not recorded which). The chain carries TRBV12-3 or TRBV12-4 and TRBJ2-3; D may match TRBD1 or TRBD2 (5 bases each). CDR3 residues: CASSFFSRGLTPLDVARTDRQYF. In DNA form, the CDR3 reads TGTGCCAGCAGTTTTTTTTCTAGGGGATTGACTCCACTGGACGTAGCGCGCACAGATAGGCAGTATTTT.